These 20 T cell receptor beta chains were sequenced from one sample in a study of T cell responses to AZD1222 COVID-19 vaccine. Produced via immunoSEQ multiplex PCR; TCRdb's table is partial and in-frame only. This table holds fewer than 200,000 clones, around 88% found once. The specimen was peripheral blood, collected 28 days after the second AZD1222 dose. These receptors all come from an adult who received the AZD1222 COVID-19 vaccine.

The chain joins TRBV29-1 to TRBJ2-7; a weak D match, TRBD2 (6 bases). The V end lost 2 bases, the J end lost 6 bases, and 11 bases lay between the germline ends. CDR1 is SQVTM and CDR2 is ANQGSEA in the germline V gene. The CDR3 extends over 12 amino acids. CDR3 region: CSVELAGGEQYF. DNA for the CDR3: TGCAGCGTTGAATTGGCCGGGGGCGAGCAGTACTTC.

The chain joins TRBV18 to TRBJ1-2, with a weak D call TRBD1 (6 bases). The CDR3 has 16 amino acids. Trimming cost V 2 bases and J 7 bases, with 20 bases left between them. From germline, CDR1 is KGHSH and CDR2 LQKENI. CDR3 in amino acids: CASSPSTAGVRGGYTF. CDR3 nucleotides: TGTGCCAGCTCACCATCCACGGCAGGGGTGAGGGGTGGCTACACCTTC.

This chain connects TRBV1 to TRBJ1-4; the table's D call TRBD1 went unverified against the DNA. TRBV1 is classified as a pseudogene. The CDR3 spans 18 residues. The CDR3 sequence: CTSSQGGSWTGPNEKLFF. DNA for the CDR3: TGCACCAGCAGCCAAGGGGGGAGTTGGACAGGGCCAAATGAAAAACTGTTTTTT.

The V gene is TRBV11-2, the J gene TRBJ1-6, with D tentatively TRBD1 (5 bases). V lost 1 base and J lost 9, with 7 bases in between. The CDR3 extends over 13 amino acids. In germline, CDR1 is SGHAT, CDR2 FQNNGV. CDR3 region: CASSLGQGSPLHF. The CDR3 DNA reads TGTGCCAGCAGCTTAGGTCAGGGTTCACCCCTCCACTTT.

This rearrangement joins TRBV3-1 (or the pseudogene TRBV3-2) to TRBJ2-7; D not resolved. The CDR3 contains 16 residues. Deletions cut 1 base from V and 0 bases from J, with 13 bases between. The germline CDR1 and CDR2 sequences are LGHDT and YNNKEL (reference sequence). The CDR3 nucleotides read TGTGCCAGCAGCCAAGCCCCAGACCTTAGCTCCTACGAGCAGTACTTC. It encodes CASSQAPDLSSYEQYF.

This chain links TRBV6-5 with TRBJ1-2; a weak D match, TRBD1 (5 bases). CDR1 is MNHEY and CDR2 is SVGAGI in the germline V gene. The germline V and J ends were trimmed by 1 base and 2 bases, with 14 bases remaining between them. This CDR3 contains 16 residues. CDR3 DNA: TGTGCCAGCAGTTACTACGGGGGTCGAGGAAACTATGGCTACACCTTC. This translates into CASSYYGGRGNYGYTF.

The V gene is TRBV7-3, the J gene TRBJ1-1; perhaps TRBD1 as D (5 bases). V lost 3 bases and J 1 base, leaving 6 bases between the germline ends. The CDR3 length is 13 residues. In germline, CDR1 is SGHTA, CDR2 FQGTGA. The CDR3 nucleotides read TGTGCCAGCAGCTTTGGGGGGAACACTGAAGCTTTCTTT. Its protein product is CASSFGGNTEAFF.

This chain links TRBV6-4 with TRBJ1-2, with 7 bases identical to TRBD1. Looked up from germline, CDR1 is MRHNA and CDR2 is SNTAGT. The CDR3 extends over 14 amino acids. The V and J ends lost 1 base and 6 bases, in that order; junction bases with no gene match: 5. In DNA form, the CDR3 reads TGTGCCAGCAGTGACTTTGACAGGGCCGATGGCTACACCTTC. Translating it yields CASSDFDRADGYTF.

This clone occurred once. The chain joins TRBV19 to TRBJ2-1; 12 positions match TRBD2. Trimming at V came to 3 bases and at J to 6 bases, leaving 9 bases not matched to a gene. Germline assignment: CDR1 LNHDA and CDR2 SQIVND (reference sequence). The CDR3 loop spans 17 amino acids. The CDR3 here is CASSMALAGGLGNEQFF. The CDR3 DNA follows: TGTGCCAGTAGTATGGCGCTAGCGGGGGGGCTGGGCAATGAGCAGTTCTTC.

The rearrangement links TRBV5-1 to TRBJ1-5; D remains ambiguous. V was shortened by 0 bases and J by 8 bases, with 15 bases between the two germline ends. Germline assignment: CDR1 SGHRS and CDR2 YFSETQ. This CDR3 is 15 amino acids long. The chain's CDR3 is CASSLEGRPHEPQHF. CDR3 DNA: TGCGCCAGCAGCTTGGAGGGCAGACCACACGAGCCCCAGCATTTT.

This clone was seen only once. The rearrangement uses TRBV5-1 and TRBJ1-1, with a possible D match to TRBD1 (5 bases). The CDR3 is 14 residues long. V was shortened by 2 bases and J by 3 bases, with 11 bases between the two germline ends. Germline lookup yields CDR1 SGHRS and CDR2 YFSETQ. The CDR3 DNA follows: TGCGCCAGCAGCTTACAGGCTGGCGACACTGAAGCTTTCTTT. Translation gives CASSLQAGDTEAFF.

This rearrangement joins TRBV3-1 (or the pseudogene TRBV3-2) to TRBJ2-7; TRBD2 matches at 9 bases. Unmatched junction bases numbered 6, after V lost 4 bases and J lost 2 bases. This CDR3 comprises 15 residues. The germline V gene encodes CDR1 LGHDT and CDR2 YNNKEL (reference sequence). The CDR3 DNA reads as TGTGCCAGCAGCCTTAGCGGGGGCCAGCCCTACGAGCAGTACTTC. Protein product: CASSLSGGQPYEQYF.

This clone was counted only a few times. The genes are TRBV7-2 and TRBJ2-7; TRBD2 agrees at 8 bases. The germline V gene has CDR1 SGHTA and CDR2 FQGNSA. The CDR3 consists of 15 residues. V lost 5 bases to trimming and J lost 3 bases; unmatched junction nucleotides: 9. The CDR3 protein is CASSPSGGDVYEQYF. CDR3 DNA sequence: TGTGCCAGCAGCCCAAGCGGGGGAGATGTCTACGAGCAGTACTTC.

The chain employs TRBV6-1 and TRBJ1-6, with D possibly being TRBD1 (5 bases). Trimming took 1 base from V and 0 from J, leaving 7 bases between them. Germline V gives CDR1 MNHNS, CDR2 SASEGT. The CDR3 spans 16 residues. The CDR3 nucleotides are TGTGCCAGCAGTGAAGACAGGCGCTCCTATAATTCACCCCTCCACTTT. Its protein product is CASSEDRRSYNSPLHF.

The sample holds one count of this clone. The chain carries TRBV6-5 and TRBJ2-2; no clear D. This CDR3 is built from 16 residues. Trimming removed 4 bases from V and 4 bases from J, with 16 bases in between. Looked up from germline, CDR1 is MNHEY and CDR2 is SVGAGI. In DNA, the CDR3 is TGTGCCAGCAGTTCCAGGCCTCGGAGAGGCACCGGGGAGCTGTTTTTT. It specifies CASSSRPRRGTGELFF.

The CDR3 sequence is CASSREQGVNSPLHF. In DNA, the CDR3 is TGTGCCAGCAGCCGGGAACAGGGGGTTAATTCACCCCTCCACTTT. This chain connects TRBV27 to TRBJ1-6; TRBD1 aligns across 8 bases. Unmatched junction bases numbered 7, after V lost 6 bases and J lost 6 bases. The CDR3 contains 15 residues. Germline-derived CDR1 and CDR2 are MNHEY and SMNVEV (reference sequence).

The chain couples TRBV3-1 (or the pseudogene TRBV3-2) to TRBJ2-7; weak D call: TRBD2 (5 bases). The ends were cut back, 0 bases at V and 3 bases at J, with 9 bases in the middle. Germline V CDR1 and CDR2: LGHDT, YNNKEL (reference sequence). This CDR3 is built from 14 residues. The CDR3 sequence is CASSQEGGLYEQYF. In DNA, the CDR3 is TGTGCCAGCAGCCAAGAAGGCGGACTCTACGAGCAGTACTTC.

V and J are TRBV5-6 and TRBJ2-6; D is unclear. Trimming removed 2 bases from V and 7 bases from J, with 13 bases in between. This CDR3 has 15 residues. CDR1 is SGHDT and CDR2 is YYEEEE in the germline V gene. The CDR3 spells CASSLGPSGANVLTF. CDR3 nucleotide sequence: TGTGCCAGCAGCTTAGGGCCTAGTGGAGCCAACGTCCTGACTTTC.

This chain joins TRBV6-1 and TRBJ2-3; 8 positions agree with TRBD2. Germline CDR1 reads MNHNS; CDR2 reads SASEGT. V shed 3 bases, J shed 0 bases, and the junction held 2 bases outside the gene matches. This CDR3 is 15 amino acids long. The CDR3 nucleotides are TGTGCCAGCAGTGAGCTAGCGGGTAGCACAGATACGCAGTATTTT. It yields the protein CASSELAGSTDTQYF.

The J gene is TRBJ2-3, the V gene TRBV19, with TRBD2 matching over 12 bases. The germline CDR1 and CDR2 sequences are LNHDA and SQIVND (reference sequence). This CDR3 has 16 residues. The junction had 3 bases not matched to a gene; V was cut back by 3 bases and J by 2 bases. The CDR3 nucleotides read TGTGCCAGTAGTATCCTAGCGGGGGGGCTCACAGATACGCAGTATTTT. It yields the protein CASSILAGGLTDTQYF.